This T cell receptor (beta chain) was identified during a study of T cell responses to AZD1222 COVID-19 vaccine. As regards this clone: Its specificity is not known.

The V end was cut by 10 bases, the J end by 2 bases, with 18 bases between. Germline CDR1 reads ENHRY; CDR2 reads SYGVKD. This CDR3 spans 15 amino acids. Study-wide results and limits: Among the donors, most were white British and more were female, and clonal diversity was possibly underestimated.

Data came from immunoSEQ multiplex PCR; TCRdb stores just in-frame clones and leaves some out. Of about 120,000 clones listed, roughly nine tenths are singletons. The receptor's source is an adult who received the AZD1222 COVID-19 vaccine. J is TRBJ1-3 and V is TRBV10-3; D not resolved. The material sequenced was peripheral blood, taken 28 days after the second AZD1222 dose. DNA of the CDR3: TGTGCCACCCTGCGAAGGGAGTTTACTGGAAACACCATATATTTT. Its translation is CATLRREFTGNTIYF.